This T cell receptor beta chain comes out of a study of cytomegalovirus exposure and HLA in healthy donors. CDR3 size: 14 residues. Deletions cut 0 bases from V and 4 bases from J, with 7 bases between. Germline loops: CDR1 SGHVS, CDR2 FQNEAQ. Study-wide results and limits: Rarity held for most TCR sequences, but there were some public TCRs that occurred in many donors.

Of note for this clone: Its antigen is unidentified.

Vbeta (60) and Jbeta (13) primers were used in the PCR. Profiling relied on immunoSEQ multiplex PCR, and the TCRdb table lists in-frame clones only, not all of them. The data hold 150,000 to 200,000 clones, with about 78% observed a single time. Material for sequencing was PBMCs. The clonotype comes from a man aged 35 to 55 in good health and CMV-seronegative. This sequence joins TRBV7-8 and TRBJ1-5; D ambiguous. CDR3 sequence: CASSLAAGNQPQHF. The CDR3 DNA is TGTGCCAGCAGCTTAGCGGCGGGAAATCAGCCCCAGCATTTT.